The subject of this entry is one T cell receptor (beta chain). This clonotype was found many times. This receptor's antigen is unknown. Base qualities are not recorded, but no much larger clone differs from it by a single base. As encoded in the germline V gene, CDR1 is SGHTA while CDR2 is FQGNSA. There are 16 amino acids in the CDR3, from cysteine to phenylalanine inclusive. The DNA shown is the 48-base CDR3, in frame from base 1. Relative to germline, V is 0 bases shorter and J is 6 bases shorter, with 14 bases between their ends. Stable Graves' hyperthyroidism was defined as the absence of progression to ophthalmopathy over 18 months of follow-up. Hyperthyroidism patients were aged 18 to 65 years and newly diagnosed, with disease duration of less than 2 months. Any patient with an uncontrolled infection, another autoimmune disease, pregnancy or lactation was excluded. Diagnoses relied on clinical symptoms, serum thyroxine and TRAb, thyroid ultrasound and orbital computed tomography. PBMCs were isolated from about 9.2 ml of fresh peripheral blood by Ficoll-Paque density gradient centrifugation. Total RNA was extracted using Trizol reagent, and RNA quality was assessed on an Agilent 2100 Bioanalyzer.

The data originate from a study of T cells in Graves' hyperthyroidism and ophthalmopathy (dated by TCRdb to between 2018 and 2020). About the investigation overall: Peripheral blood samples were taken at the time of initial diagnosis, prior to any treatment. The 90 or so discovery patients were randomly split 7:3 into training and test sets. The paper reports TCR Vbeta CDR3 sequencing of roughly 140 peripheral blood samples: 43 ophthalmopathy, under 80 hyperthyroidism and approximately 17 progressor patients. After blood sampling, hyperthyroidism patients were treated with methimazole at a starting dose of 30 mg daily, and ophthalmopathy patients were treated with high-dose intravenous methylprednisolone. TCR V-J signatures able to tell the groups apart were searched for in a discovery cohort of 100 patients, of whom 43 had Graves' ophthalmopathy and roughly 58 had stable Graves' hyperthyroidism. Prospective prediction of ophthalmopathy was tested in an independent validation cohort consisting of about 20 hyperthyroidism patients and about 17 patients who later progressed to ophthalmopathy. In more than five Graves' hyperthyroidism patients, the study also compared T-cell repertoires from thyroid tissue with T-cell repertoires from blood. The investigation overall reported the following: In cross-validation, a model built on a 13 V-J signature told ophthalmopathy apart from stable hyperthyroidism with just under 90% sensitivity and roughly 82% specificity, and in testing the same model reached 80%/75%. Most expanded thyroid clonotypes (frequency above 0.001) were also detected in blood, suggesting blood repertoires may reflect thyroid immune responses. No statistical method was used to set the sample size in advance, and investigators knew the group allocation. During validation, the model predicted progression to ophthalmopathy a median of approximately 6.5 months ahead of onset, with around 70% sensitivity and 72% to 80% specificity.

TCR beta CDR3 regions were amplified from RNA transcripts. For the first round of RT-PCR on the TCR CDR3, the HTBI primer set was used together with the Qiagen OneStep RT-PCR kit. Libraries were constructed in a second round of multiplex PCR, after which size selection and purification were carried out. Paired-end sequencing of the libraries was performed with 100 bp reads on an Illumina HiSeq2000. As for the original processing: SOAPnuke was used to process the raw data, with reads discarded if the reads contained adapters or uncalled bases, had a mean Phred below 15, or lacked an exact constant-primer or identifier match. COPE v1.2.5 was used to merge high-quality paired reads, and clonotypes were defined as unique nucleotide sequences. MiTCR v1.1 was used to align the clonotypes against IMGT TRBV, TRBD and TRBJ reference segments. The analysis was restricted to V-J combinations with a frequency above 0.0001, which together covered roughly 99% of the repertoires. The TCS score was defined as the ratio of F50 (clonal expansion) to E x V (chaos), calculated using BLOSUM62-based TCRdist between CDR3 peptides within each V-J. Welch's t-statistics and random forest reduced around 510 V-J features to some 14, which were used in a naive Bayes classifier (R e1071). Thyroid-blood repertoire similarity was quantified with the Morisita-Horn index. Through fastp at Q25 and MiXCR, TCRdb rebuilt clones from the public reads, retaining in-frame beta chains. When rows share a CDR3 protein, they turn into one entry using the most common DNA and genes. The V and J calls and clone size are TCRdb's, not the authors'. The sample includes roughly 700,000 distinct CDR3 sequences, with about 35% observed a single time. About a third of the sample is held by the ten biggest clonotypes.

In this chain, TRBV7-2 is recombined with TRBJ1-4; the D gene is unclear. The sequencing input was blood. This TCR was recovered from a woman between 40 and 50 years old with Graves' hyperthyroidism. The sequence in DNA is TGTGCCAGCAGCTTAGCGCTAGTAGGTGGAGATGAAAAACTGTTTTTT. Its translation reads: CASSLALVGGDEKLFF.